The T cell receptor (beta chain) under discussion was sequenced for a study of OX40 agonist ivuxolimab in advanced cancers. Study background: Dose-escalation patients were diagnosed with hepatocellular carcinoma, melanoma, renal cell cancer or head and neck cancer. A mean age of around 60 years, range about 23 to 80, was recorded, and approximately 85% were male. Study-wide findings and caveats: Antigen targets of the expanded peripheral T cells went undetermined.

As regards this clone: The antigen remains unidentified.

Generated by immunoSEQ multiplex PCR, the TCRdb table keeps only in-frame clones and is missing some. The sample carries roughly 26,000 clones, about 70% recorded once. Per the germline V gene, CDR1 is LNHDA and CDR2 is SQIVND (reference sequence). The CDR3 is made up of 16 amino acids. With V trimmed by 3 bases and J by 0 bases, 6 bases remained unmatched. The material was CD4+ or CD8+ T cells sorted from blood, obtained in a trial of the OX40 agonist ivuxolimab. This clonotype was obtained from an adult with an advanced solid tumor such as melanoma, head and neck, liver or kidney cancer. The J gene is TRBJ2-3, the V gene TRBV19; 7 positions match TRBD2. The DNA for the CDR3 is TGTGCCAGTAGTATTGGGGTGGGAGGGAGCACAGATACGCAGTATTTT. Protein sequence: CASSIGVGGSTDTQYF.